Each of the 22 T cell receptor beta chains below was sequenced from the same sample in a study of T cell responses to AZD1222 COVID-19 vaccine. TCRdb keeps only in-frame clones here, not all; method: immunoSEQ multiplex PCR. The sample shows roughly 100,000 clones, 90% of them seen only once. The specimen was peripheral blood, collected 28 days after the second AZD1222 dose. Receptors were obtained from an adult who received the AZD1222 COVID-19 vaccine.

This clone was seen only a few times. The rearrangement links TRBV6-4 to TRBJ2-3, with TRBD2 as a possible D gene (7 bases). Trimming took off 2 bases at V and 3 bases at J, with 12 bases between the two ends. Germline values: CDR1 MRHNA, CDR2 SNTAGT. The CDR3 consists of 15 residues. The CDR3 here is CASSDGRGPTDTQYF. The CDR3 DNA reads TGTGCCAGCAGTGACGGGCGGGGGCCTACAGATACGCAGTATTTT.

V and J are TRBV13 and TRBJ2-7, with a weak D call TRBD1 (6 bases). Germline loops: CDR1 PRHDT, CDR2 FYEKMQ (reference sequence). The ends were cut back, 3 bases at V and 2 bases at J, with 11 bases in the middle. The CDR3 length is 14 residues. CDR3 sequence: CASSFRDKAYEQYF. The CDR3 region has the DNA TGTGCCAGCAGCTTCCGGGACAAAGCCTACGAGCAGTACTTC.

The rearrangement uses TRBV2 and TRBJ1-1; tentative D call: TRBD1 (6 bases). The germline CDR1 and CDR2 sequences are SNHLY and FYNNEI. The CDR3 contains 14 residues. V shed 0 bases and J shed 3 bases, with 8 bases lying between them. The CDR3 sequence is CASSEAQGYTEAFF. CDR3 in DNA: TGTGCCAGCAGTGAAGCGCAGGGGTACACTGAAGCTTTCTTT.

The chain carries TRBV19 and TRBJ1-2; D not certain. The V end lost 1 base, the J end lost 0 bases, and 12 bases lay between the germline ends. The germline V gene has CDR1 LNHDA and CDR2 SQIVND (reference sequence). The CDR3 covers 16 residues. This CDR3 reads CASSIVEPIPNYGYTF. The CDR3 coding sequence is TGTGCCAGTAGTATAGTAGAGCCTATTCCTAACTATGGCTACACCTTC. The full variable domain, completed using reference TRBV19 and TRBJ1-2, is DGGITQSPKYLFRKEGQNVTLSCEQNLNHDAMYWYRQDPGQGLRLIYYSQIVNDFQKGDIAEGYSVSREKKESFPLTVTSAQKNPTAFYLCASSIVEPIPNYGYTFGSGTRLTVV.

This chain connects TRBV5-8 to TRBJ2-1; D is possibly TRBD1 (6 bases). CDR3 size: 14 residues. Trimming removed 0 bases from V and 6 bases from J, with 10 bases in between. Germline V lookup: CDR1 SGHTS, CDR2 YDEGEE. The CDR3 DNA reads as TGTGCCAGCAGCTTGGAACAGGGTATCAATGAGCAGTTCTTC. It translates to CASSLEQGINEQFF.

The J gene is TRBJ2-5, the V gene TRBV28, with 8 bases identical to TRBD1. V shed 4 bases, J shed 2 bases, and the junction held 6 bases outside the gene matches. CDR3 length: 15 amino acids. Germline assignment: CDR1 MDHEN and CDR2 SYDVKM. CDR3 DNA: TGTGCCAGCAGTTCCCGGACAGGGCTACAAGAGACCCAGTACTTC. It yields the protein CASSSRTGLQETQYF.

The chain couples TRBV20-1 to TRBJ2-3, with D perhaps matching TRBD1 (5 bases). Trimming shortened V by 3 bases and J by 2 bases, and 12 bases separated the two germline ends. This CDR3 region has 14 residues. Germline CDR1 is DFQATT and CDR2 is SNEGSKA (reference sequence). This CDR3 reads CSASRGSYTDTQYF. For the CDR3, the DNA is TGCAGTGCTAGTAGGGGATCCTACACAGATACGCAGTATTTT.

J is TRBJ1-2 and V is TRBV5-1, with 11 positions matching TRBD1. The germline V gene has CDR1 SGHRS and CDR2 YFSETQ. V trimming: 6 bases; J trimming: 8 bases; junction bases outside the gene matches: 9. The CDR3 totals 14 residues. CDR3 coding DNA: TGCGCCAGCAATGTTGGACAGGGGGCGCGGGGCTACACCTTC. It specifies CASNVGQGARGYTF.

V and J are TRBV5-1 and TRBJ2-7, with 11 bases lining up with TRBD2. The CDR3 is made up of 15 amino acids. The germline gives CDR1 SGHRS, CDR2 YFSETQ. Trimming removed 4 bases from V and 4 bases from J; junction bases left unmatched: 7. The CDR3 protein is CASSRLAGGQYEQYF. CDR3 bases: TGCGCCAGCAGCCGGCTAGCGGGGGGCCAGTACGAGCAGTACTTC. Based on the CDR3 plus reference TRBV5-1 and TRBJ2-7, the full variable domain is KAGVTQTPRYLIKTRGQQVTLSCSPISGHRSVSWYQQTPGQGLQFLFEYFSETQRNKGNFPGRFSGRQFSNSRSEMNVSTLELGDSALYLCASSRLAGGQYEQYFGPGTRLTVT.

V is TRBV7-9 and J is TRBJ2-3; D ambiguous. Trimming cost V 2 bases and J 4 bases, with 7 bases left between them. The CDR3 sequence is 13 residues long. Germline CDR1 and CDR2: SEHNR and FQNEAQ (reference sequence). CDR3 residues: CASSLPRSDTQYF. In DNA form, the CDR3 reads TGTGCCAGCAGCTTACCTAGATCAGATACGCAGTATTTT.

This sequence joins TRBV9 and TRBJ2-3, with a tentative D call TRBD2 (6 bases). The ends were cut back, 6 bases at V and 6 bases at J, with 26 bases in the middle. The CDR3 covers 17 residues. CDR1 and CDR2 (germline): SGDLS, YYNGEE. This CDR3 reads CASTFGATSGAGDTQYF. The CDR3 coding sequence is TGTGCCAGCACCTTCGGGGCGACTAGTGGGGCCGGGGATACGCAGTATTTT.

The CDR3 is CASSHGFGQLNSPLHF. The CDR3 DNA follows: TGCGCCAGCAGCCATGGTTTCGGGCAGCTTAATTCACCCCTCCACTTT. V usage is TRBV4-3 and J usage is TRBJ1-6, with D unresolved. The germline V and J ends were trimmed by 3 bases and 6 bases, with 15 bases remaining between them. This CDR3 has 16 residues. Germline CDR1 is LGHNA and CDR2 is YSLEER.

This rearrangement joins TRBV6-5 to TRBJ1-2; D possibly corresponds to TRBD1 (5 bases). Trimming took 2 bases from V and 7 from J, leaving 5 bases between them. This CDR3 spans 11 amino acids. Germline loops: CDR1 MNHEY, CDR2 SVGAGI. The CDR3 DNA reads as TGTGCCAGCAGTTACGGGGGTGGCTACACCTTC. Its translation is CASSYGGGYTF.

The chain uses TRBV12-3 or TRBV12-4 and TRBJ2-7; 7 bases are a match to TRBD1. Losses at the gene ends were 6 bases for V and 3 bases for J; bases not matched to a gene: 5. This CDR3 spans 13 amino acids. The CDR3 DNA reads as TGTGCCAGCAGGGTCCAGGGGGACTACGAGCAGTACTTC. This codes for CASRVQGDYEQYF.

This clone was seen only a few times. The chain has TRBV6-5 and TRBJ2-7, with D maybe TRBD2 (5 bases). Germline CDR1 reads MNHEY; CDR2 reads SVGAGI. V gave up 5 bases and J gave up 3 bases, with 17 bases separating them. The CDR3 sequence is 15 residues long. CDR3 protein: CASSKYRDSLYEQYF. Here the CDR3 DNA reads TGTGCCAGCAGTAAATACCGGGATTCCCTCTACGAGCAGTACTTC.

This chain links TRBV9 with TRBJ1-3, with D perhaps matching TRBD1 (5 bases). This CDR3 contains 16 residues. Germline loops: CDR1 SGDLS, CDR2 YYNGEE. V was trimmed by 4 bases and J by 4 bases, leaving 18 bases between them. The CDR3 DNA sequence: TGTGCCAGCAGCCCGGGGGAGGCGGTTTTCGGAAACACCATATATTTT. Its translation is CASSPGEAVFGNTIYF.

This chain joins TRBV6-2 or TRBV6-3 and TRBJ1-1; D gene ambiguous. Trimming removed 4 bases from V and 5 bases from J, with 5 bases in between. The CDR3 is 11 residues long. Germline V CDR1 and CDR2: MNHEY, SVGEGT. The CDR3 region is CASSLFTEAFF. CDR3 nucleotides: TGTGCCAGCAGTTTATTTACTGAAGCTTTCTTT.

The rearrangement joins TRBV5-1 to TRBJ2-3; TRBD2 agrees at 10 bases. The trim removed 3 bases at V and 6 bases at J, leaving 10 bases unmatched. Germline V gene sequence: CDR1 SGHRS, CDR2 YFSETQ. The CDR3 has 16 residues. The CDR3 spells CASSWVSGGPGDTQYF. CDR3 DNA: TGCGCCAGCAGCTGGGTTAGCGGGGGGCCAGGGGATACGCAGTATTTT.

The chain joins TRBV30 to TRBJ2-5; possibly TRBD1 for D (5 bases). The CDR3 length is 14 residues. From germline, CDR1 is GTSNPN and CDR2 SVGIG (reference sequence). The V gene lost 5 bases and the J gene lost 2 bases, with 15 bases spanning the gap. Here the CDR3 DNA reads TGTGCCTGGTCTATTGTCCAGGGACAAGAGACCCAGTACTTC. This gives the protein CAWSIVQGQETQYF.

The V call is TRBV27, the J call TRBJ2-7; D remains unclear. This CDR3 contains 13 residues. With 6 bases removed from V and 2 bases from J, the gap between germline ends came to 11 bases. Germline-derived CDR1 and CDR2 are MNHEY and SMNVEV (reference sequence). The CDR3 sequence is CASSGTETYEQYF. Written as DNA, the CDR3 is TGTGCCAGCAGCGGCACAGAAACCTACGAGCAGTACTTC.

This chain uses TRBV29-1 with TRBJ2-7; D is uncertain. The germline gives CDR1 SQVTM, CDR2 ANQGSEA. V lost 2 bases and J lost 0, with 8 bases in between. This CDR3 is built from 13 residues. The CDR3 reads CSVETSYSYEQYF. CDR3 bases: TGCAGCGTTGAAACTTCTTACTCCTACGAGCAGTACTTC.

The chain has TRBV5-1 and TRBJ2-3; 12 bases map to TRBD2. CDR3 length: 16 residues. Trimming removed 3 bases from V and 2 bases from J; junction bases left unmatched: 4. From germline, CDR1 is SGHRS and CDR2 YFSETQ. The CDR3 DNA reads as TGCGCCAGCAGCTATAGGACTAGCGGGAACACAGATACGCAGTATTTT. It translates to CASSYRTSGNTDTQYF.